The TCR beta chain described here comes from a study of cytomegalovirus exposure and HLA in healthy donors. Study information: There were some 120 million unique TCR beta sequences, drawn from 150 million to 200 million T cells, in an earlier analysis. Unique TCRs from HLA-typed donors, some 85 million of them, were held in an early data release.

Primers included in the PCR were 60 Vbeta and 13 Jbeta primers. Repertoires were generated with immunoSEQ multiplex PCR, while TCRdb's copy carries only in-frame clones and drops some. There are fewer than 130,000 clones in the sample; 74% occur only once, and about 2.6% lies in the top ten. The origin of this receptor is a man in his fifties in good health and CMV-seropositive. Sequenced material: PBMCs.

CDR3 sequence (DNA): TGTGCCAGTAGTGTACAACAGGGGGGTCGAGAGACCCAGTACTTC. Translating it yields CASSVQQGGRETQYF. This chain connects TRBV19 to TRBJ2-5, with 8 bases fitting TRBD1. Germline assignment: CDR1 LNHDA and CDR2 SQIVND (reference sequence). With 5 bases clipped from V and 4 bases from J, the junction kept 9 bases outside the gene matches. The CDR3 sequence is 15 residues long.